This T cell receptor beta chain stems from a study of beta chain features in type 1 diabetes. Across the whole study: Cell yields, gender and age were similar in healthy donors and patients.

This clone appeared a few times. The antigen is not known. Expressed TCRB transcripts were sequenced after all isolated RNA was converted to cDNA. Assay: immunoSEQ multiplex PCR; the TCRdb copy retains only in-frame clones and omits some. Among roughly 150,000 clones listed, approximately 9.1% were seen once. Broader study findings: Lower insertion and higher deletion counts appeared at VDJ junctions in type 1 diabetes patients. The study found moderately but significantly shorter TCRB CDR3s in all four CD4+ subsets of Type 1 diabetes patients. Sequencing of cDNA might inflate the share of cells that strongly express TCR.

In germline, CDR1 is SQVTM, CDR2 ANQGSEA. The V segment lost 1 base and the J segment 6 bases; nucleotides outside the gene matches: 8. The CDR3 consists of 15 residues. The TCR sequence derives from a woman in her twenties or thirties with type 1 diabetes. This sequence joins TRBV29-1 and TRBJ2-2; 7 bases line up with TRBD2. The sample comprised central memory CD4+ T cells from blood. The DNA for the CDR3 is TGCAGCGTTGAAGTGGGCGGGAGAAGATCCGGGGAGCTGTTTTTT. Translation: CSVEVGGRRSGELFF.